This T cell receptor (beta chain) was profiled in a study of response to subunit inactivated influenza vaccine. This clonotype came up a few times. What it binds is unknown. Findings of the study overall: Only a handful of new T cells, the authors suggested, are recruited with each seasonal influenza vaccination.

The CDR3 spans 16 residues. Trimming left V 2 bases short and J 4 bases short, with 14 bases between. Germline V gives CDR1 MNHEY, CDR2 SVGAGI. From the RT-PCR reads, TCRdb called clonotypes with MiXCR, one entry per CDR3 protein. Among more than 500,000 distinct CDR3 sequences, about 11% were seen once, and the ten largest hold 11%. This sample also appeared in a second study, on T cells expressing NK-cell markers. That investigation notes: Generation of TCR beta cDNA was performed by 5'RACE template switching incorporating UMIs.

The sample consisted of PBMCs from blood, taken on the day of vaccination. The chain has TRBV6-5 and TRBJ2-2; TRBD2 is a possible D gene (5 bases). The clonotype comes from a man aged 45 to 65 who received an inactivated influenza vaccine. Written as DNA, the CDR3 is TGTGCCAGCAGTTACCCTCCTGGACTCGCCACCGGGGAGCTGTTTTTT. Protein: CASSYPPGLATGELFF.